The subject of this entry is one T cell receptor beta chain. This clone was counted between two and nine times. There is no known antigen for this receptor. Base qualities are not at hand, and no much larger clone is one base apart. The sample is drawn from a study of siplizumab effects on memory and regulatory T cells (dated by TCRdb to the late 2010s). With respect to the entire study: The study examined how the anti-CD2 antibody siplizumab affects alloreactive T-cell subsets in allogeneic mixed lymphocyte reactions built from human PBMCs. What the work shows at the level of the full study, not this receptor alone: The cumulative frequency of alloreactive sequences that could be traced back to unstimulated CD4+ memory T cells was significantly reduced by siplizumab. Of the alloreactive CD4+ clones that could be mapped, the Treg-derived share averaged almost 70% with siplizumab compared with about 27% in control reactions. Whether proliferating Tregs from siplizumab cultures were suppressive was not functionally confirmed. Greater diversity appeared to be present in unstimulated naive T cells than in memory T cells, and a substantial contribution to the alloresponse seemed to be made by naive cells. About 80-97% of proliferating CD4+ or CD8+ clones could not be given a naive or memory phenotype. Because sequences below about 10^-5 frequency were poorly captured, only a minor fraction of alloreactive clones could be mapped to unstimulated subsets.

Sorted unstimulated T cells, along with proliferating T cells recovered from mixed lymphocyte reactions, underwent TCRbeta CDR3 sequencing. Fresh whole blood from approximately ten HLA-typed healthy donors was used to isolate PBMCs. The CDR3 starts with the cysteine, ends with the phenylalanine, and has 15 residues. The read is trimmed to its CDR3 DNA, 45 bases read in frame from base 1. As encoded in the germline V gene, CDR1 is MNHNS while CDR2 is SASEGT. V loses 5 bases, J loses 6 bases, and the germline ends lie 17 bases apart. The library came from the immunoSEQ multiplex PCR assay. About 10^5 TCR templates per sample were assayed by the deep sequencing platform. Genomic DNA extracted from sorted T cells was the material used for TCRbeta CDR3 sequencing. The original pipeline was this. Clonal analysis of TCRbeta CDR3 data was done in the R programming language. Comparing unstimulated samples against CFSE-low samples taken after the reaction was how alloreactive CD4+ and CD8+ clones were defined. Alloreactive CD4+ clones were assigned to regulatory or non-regulatory origin by matching sequences to sorted unstimulated Treg and non-Treg repertoires. Held by TCRdb, this immuneACCESS table contains in-frame sequences only and omits some clones. Under half of the omission traces to an unresolved V gene where checked; the cause of the rest is unknown. Clone size and V and J calls were adopted from that table, with D and trimming inferred from the DNA. The sample table records 85,000 to 90,000 clones; around 89% of these occur just once. The ten largest account for about 15% of the sample.

The chain employs TRBV6-1 and TRBJ1-5, with a weak D call of TRBD1 (5 bases match). This sequence was found in a human donor in good health. Source material: CD4+ T cells sorted from blood. The sequenced DNA: TGTGCCAGCAGTATACCCGTCGGTGACAGTCAGCCCCAGCATTTT. The translation is CASSIPVGDSQPQHF.